The 32 T cell receptor beta chains below were found in one sample sequenced in a study of blood T cell repertoires in COVID-19. The table came from immunoSEQ multiplex PCR; TCRdb's copy has only in-frame clones and leaves some out. Of about 160,000 clones listed, about 86% are singletons. The specimen sequenced was peripheral blood. Source of these receptors: a woman of 80 years or more with acute or convalescent COVID-19.

The chain links TRBV25-1 to TRBJ2-1; D unclear. Germline lookup yields CDR1 MGHDK and CDR2 SYGVNS. This CDR3 contains 11 residues. V was pared by 0 bases and J by 9 bases, with 3 bases between. CDR3 in amino acids: CASSEYIEQFF. The DNA for the CDR3 is TGTGCCAGCAGTGAATATATTGAGCAGTTCTTC.

This clone was picked up a small number of times. The CDR3 reads CASSLGASGYTF. The CDR3 nucleotides are TGTGCCAGCAGCTTGGGGGCAAGTGGCTACACCTTC. The chain carries TRBV5-5 and TRBJ1-2; D ambiguous. This CDR3 contains 12 residues. V lost 0 bases and J lost 7, with 7 bases in between. Germline V lookup: CDR1 SGHKS, CDR2 YYEKEE (reference sequence).

This chain's CDR3 is CASSPGATGNEQFF. In DNA, the CDR3 is TGCGCCAGCAGCCCAGGGGCGACTGGCAATGAGCAGTTCTTC. V gene TRBV4-3 combines with J gene TRBJ2-1, with a tentative D call TRBD1 (6 bases). Germline lookup yields CDR1 LGHNA and CDR2 YSLEER. The CDR3 loop spans 14 amino acids. Trimming pared 4 bases from V and 6 bases from J, leaving 13 bases between.

The chain joins TRBV28 to TRBJ1-2, with 9 bases fitting TRBD1. Per the germline V gene, CDR1 is MDHEN and CDR2 is SYDVKM. The CDR3 consists of 13 residues. V dropped 5 bases and J dropped 5; count of bases not matched to a gene: 3. Here the CDR3 reads CASSIQGAYGYTF. CDR3 bases: TGTGCCAGCAGTATACAGGGGGCGTATGGCTACACCTTC.

The rearrangement uses TRBV4-2 and TRBJ1-2, with TRBD1 as a possible D gene (6 bases). Germline-derived CDR1 and CDR2 are LGHNA and YNFKEQ. CDR3 length: 17 residues. Trimming stripped 2 bases from V and 2 bases from J, with 18 bases between. This CDR3 reads CASSQPQTGTLNYGYTF. Written as DNA, the CDR3 is TGTGCCAGCAGCCAACCCCAAACCGGGACATTGAACTATGGCTACACCTTC.

This clone was detected only once. The CDR3 bases are TGTGCCAGCAGCCCCCTAGGGGGGGTGGCCTCCTACGAGCAGTACTTC. Its protein product is CASSPLGGVASYEQYF. The chain recombines TRBV5-5 with TRBJ2-7; tentatively, D is TRBD2 (7 bases). The CDR3 runs to 16 residues. Trimming stripped 4 bases from V and 0 bases from J, with 17 bases between. Germline V gene lookup returns CDR1 SGHKS and CDR2 YYEKEE (reference sequence).

V and J are TRBV7-9 and TRBJ2-5, with 9 positions matching TRBD1. The CDR3 extends over 15 amino acids. From germline, CDR1 is SEHNR and CDR2 FQNEAQ (reference sequence). V shed 5 bases, J shed 2 bases, and the junction held 6 bases outside the gene matches. The CDR3 DNA reads TGTGCCAGCAGCCAGGGGGACAGGGATCAAGAGACCCAGTACTTC. Amino acid sequence: CASSQGDRDQETQYF.

This clone has just one count. The rearrangement uses TRBV19 and TRBJ2-5; D might be TRBD1 (5 bases). Germline CDR1 is LNHDA and CDR2 is SQIVND (reference sequence). Trimming took 4 bases from V and 7 from J, leaving 13 bases between them. There are 13 residues in the CDR3. In DNA, the CDR3 is TGTGCCAGTAGTAAGGACAAAATCGGGACCCAGTACTTC. The encoded protein is CASSKDKIGTQYF. The whole variable domain, filled in from reference TRBV19 and TRBJ2-5, reads DGGITQSPKYLFRKEGQNVTLSCEQNLNHDAMYWYRQDPGQGLRLIYYSQIVNDFQKGDIAEGYSVSREKKESFPLTVTSAQKNPTAFYLCASSKDKIGTQYFGPGTRLLVL.

The chain combines TRBV7-9 with TRBJ2-1; 7 bases match TRBD2. CDR1 and CDR2 (germline): SEHNR, FQNEAQ (reference sequence). Trimming removed 0 bases from V and 9 bases from J; junction bases left unmatched: 2. The CDR3 has 13 amino acids. The DNA for the CDR3 is TGTGCCAGCAGCTTAGCGAGGGAGGGTGAGCAGTTCTTC. Protein: CASSLAREGEQFF.

The chain joins TRBV19 to TRBJ1-1; TRBD1 matches 11 bases. The CDR3 is 15 residues long. The germline CDR1 and CDR2 sequences are LNHDA and SQIVND (reference sequence). V lost 4 bases to trimming and J lost 8 bases; unmatched junction nucleotides: 9. The CDR3 region has the DNA TGTGCCAGTAGTACCGGTGGACAGGGGGCTACGGAAGCTTTCTTT. Translating gives CASSTGGQGATEAFF.

The rearrangement joins TRBV4-3 to TRBJ2-1, with 8 bases fitting TRBD2. In germline, CDR1 is LGHNA, CDR2 YSLEER. The CDR3 loop spans 15 amino acids. Trimming took 4 bases from V and 9 from J; bases not matched to a gene: 11. The CDR3 sequence is CASSPFSGGATEQFF. The CDR3, as DNA: TGCGCCAGCAGCCCATTCTCGGGGGGGGCAACTGAGCAGTTCTTC.

This chain links TRBV6-1 with TRBJ2-5; TRBD2 matches at 7 bases. The CDR3 consists of 14 residues. The germline V gene encodes CDR1 MNHNS and CDR2 SASEGT. V gave up 1 base and J gave up 5 bases; unmatched junction bases: 4. Here the CDR3 DNA reads TGTGCCAGCAGTGAAGGGGGGGGGACCGAGACCCAGTACTTC. Translated, it gives CASSEGGGTETQYF.

V gene TRBV5-8 combines with J gene TRBJ1-2, with 7 bases that match TRBD1. Per germline, CDR1 SGHTS and CDR2 YDEGEE. The J segment lost 2 bases and the V segment lost 5 bases, leaving 0 bases of the junction unmatched. This CDR3 region has 12 residues. CDR3 protein: CASRGQNYGYTF. The CDR3 coding sequence is TGTGCCAGCAGGGGACAGAACTATGGCTACACCTTC. The whole variable domain, filled in from reference TRBV5-8 and TRBJ1-2, reads EAGVTQSPTHLIKTRGQQATLRCSPISGHTSVYWYQQALGLGLQFLLWYDEGEERNRGNFPPRFSGRQFPNYSSELNVNALELEDSALYLCASRGQNYGYTFGSGTRLTVV.

This clone was detected once. The chain links TRBV24-1 to TRBJ2-3; TRBD1 matches 8 bases. The CDR3 totals 14 residues. The junction had 4 bases not matched to a gene; V was cut back by 5 bases and J by 4 bases. Germline V gene sequence: CDR1 KGHDR, CDR2 SFDVKD. The CDR3 spells CATSGQGIPDTQYF. The CDR3 coding sequence is TGTGCCACCAGTGGACAGGGGATTCCAGATACGCAGTATTTT.

The genes are TRBV28 and TRBJ2-3; 15 bases fit TRBD2. The CDR3 extends over 17 amino acids. Germline V gene data show CDR1 as MDHEN and CDR2 as SYDVKM. The J segment lost 5 bases and the V segment lost 5 bases, leaving 8 bases of the junction unmatched. The CDR3, as DNA: TGTGCCAGCAGTGCCGGGACTAGCGGGGGGCTAGGAGATACGCAGTATTTT. It translates to CASSAGTSGGLGDTQYF.

The chain has TRBV19 and TRBJ1-5, with TRBD1 as a possible D gene (5 bases). Trimming took 4 bases from V and 0 from J, leaving 19 bases between them. From germline, CDR1 is LNHDA and CDR2 SQIVND (reference sequence). The CDR3 sequence is 18 residues long. The CDR3 here is CASSTRTQGYYSNQPQHF. CDR3 DNA: TGTGCCAGTAGTACACGAACTCAGGGTTATTATAGCAATCAGCCCCAGCATTTT.

This clone was observed a handful of times. CDR3 DNA: TGTGCCAGCAGTGAAGACGGTGAAAAACTGTTTTTT. Its protein is CASSEDGEKLFF. The chain has TRBV2 and TRBJ1-4; no clear D gene. From germline, CDR1 is SNHLY and CDR2 FYNNEI. The CDR3 contains 12 residues. Trimming pared 1 base from V and 7 bases from J, leaving 4 bases between.

The chain couples TRBV2 to TRBJ1-5; D unclear. Germline values: CDR1 SNHLY, CDR2 FYNNEI. CDR3 size: 13 residues. With 5 bases removed from V and 0 bases from J, the gap between germline ends came to 5 bases. CDR3 sequence reads: CASSLDSNQPQHF. Here the CDR3 DNA reads TGTGCCAGCAGTTTAGATAGCAATCAGCCCCAGCATTTT.

This chain links TRBV6-5 with TRBJ1-2, with D possibly being TRBD1 (5 bases). CDR3 length: 16 amino acids. V gave up 2 bases and J gave up 5 bases, with 18 bases separating them. Germline lookup yields CDR1 MNHEY and CDR2 SVGAGI. CDR3: CASSYRTSGPSYGYTF. The CDR3 bases are TGTGCCAGCAGTTACCGAACGTCAGGGCCCTCATATGGCTACACCTTC.

The chain combines TRBV5-1 with TRBJ1-3, with a possible D match to TRBD1 (6 bases). The germline gives CDR1 SGHRS, CDR2 YFSETQ. V was trimmed by 2 bases and J by 0 bases, leaving 12 bases between them. The CDR3 is made up of 16 amino acids. For the CDR3, the DNA is TGCGCCAGCAGCTTACCACAGGGCTCCTCTGGAAACACCATATATTTT. Translated: CASSLPQGSSGNTIYF.

CDR3 loop: CATREDEQYF. CDR3 nucleotides: TGTGCCACACGGGAGGACGAGCAGTACTTC. This chain uses TRBV10-3 with TRBJ2-7, with 7 nucleotides matching TRBD2. Trimming removed 10 bases from V and 5 bases from J; junction bases left unmatched: 2. The germline V gene has CDR1 ENHRY and CDR2 SYGVKD. This CDR3 spans 10 amino acids.

The CDR3 DNA is TGTGCCAGCAGTACCGGACAGTCACCTCGATCTAGCGGGAGGAGATGGGAGACCCAGTACTTC. This codes for CASSTGQSPRSSGRRWETQYF. The genes are TRBV28 and TRBJ2-5; TRBD2 aligns across 11 bases. The J segment lost 5 bases and the V segment lost 5 bases, leaving 25 bases of the junction unmatched. The CDR3 length is 21 residues. The germline V gene encodes CDR1 MDHEN and CDR2 SYDVKM.

There are a few counts of this clone. This chain connects TRBV14 to TRBJ1-3, with D perhaps matching TRBD1 (5 bases). The germline V and J ends were trimmed by 0 bases and 6 bases, with 12 bases remaining between them. CDR1 SGHDN and CDR2 FVKESK come from the germline V gene. The CDR3 is 15 amino acids. CDR3 sequence reads: CASSQERGRANTIYF. CDR3 coding DNA: TGTGCCAGCAGCCAAGAAAGAGGCAGGGCAAACACCATATATTTT. Complete variable domain (other parts from reference TRBV14 and TRBJ1-3): EAGVTQFPSHSVIEKGQTVTLRCDPISGHDNLYWYRRVMGKEIKFLLHFVKESKQDESGMPNNRFLAERTGGTYSTLKVQPAELEDSGVYFCASSQERGRANTIYFGEGSWLTVV.

The J gene is TRBJ2-2, the V gene TRBV28, with D possibly TRBD2 on 6 matching bases. The CDR3 totals 14 residues. V was pared by 10 bases and J by 0 bases, with 12 bases between. Germline CDR1 reads MDHEN; CDR2 reads SYDVKM. The CDR3 DNA reads as TGTGCCACCGAGGACTACACGAACACCGGGGAGCTGTTTTTT. Protein: CATEDYTNTGELFF.

The chain couples TRBV19 to TRBJ2-7; 10 bases align to TRBD1. The CDR3 totals 16 residues. The V gene's germline CDR1 is LNHDA and CDR2 SQIVND (reference sequence). V lost 4 bases, J lost 2 bases, and 8 bases stayed unmatched. The DNA of the CDR3 is TGTGCCAGTAGTACCATGCGACAGGGGGCTCCCTACGAGCAGTACTTC. Translated: CASSTMRQGAPYEQYF.

The chain links TRBV20-1 to TRBJ2-7; no clear D gene. CDR3 length: 13 amino acids. V was cut by 3 bases and J by 9 bases, with 18 bases left in between. The germline CDR1 and CDR2 sequences are DFQATT and SNEGSKA (reference sequence). For the CDR3, the DNA is TGCAGTGCTAGTGATGGCTCCGGAGTAAGGCAGTACTTC. Translating gives CSASDGSGVRQYF.

V is TRBV4-2 and J is TRBJ2-7, with TRBD1 identical over 7 bases. The V segment lost 0 bases and the J segment 7 bases; nucleotides outside the gene matches: 3. CDR3 length equals 13 residues. Per the germline V gene, CDR1 is LGHNA and CDR2 is YNFKEQ. In DNA form, the CDR3 reads TGTGCCAGCAGCCAAGAAACCAGGGGGGAGCAGTACTTC. Protein sequence: CASSQETRGEQYF.

V usage is TRBV10-2 and J usage is TRBJ1-5; a weak D match, TRBD1 (6 bases). The CDR3 covers 15 residues. CDR1 WSHSY and CDR2 SAAADI come from the germline V gene. Trimming pared 4 bases from V and 3 bases from J, leaving 13 bases between. The CDR3 DNA is TGCGCCAGCAGTGGAGGGGGACAAGTCAATCAGCCCCAGCATTTT. It yields the protein CASSGGGQVNQPQHF.

The chain carries TRBV15 and TRBJ2-2; 7 nucleotides align to TRBD1. The junction had 4 bases not matched to a gene; V was cut back by 1 base and J by 2 bases. CDR1 is LNHNV, CDR2 YYDKDF, per germline (reference sequence). This CDR3 is built from 16 residues. The CDR3 DNA sequence: TGTGCCACCAGCAGAGTGCACAGGGGTAACACCGGGGAGCTGTTTTTT. Residues: CATSRVHRGNTGELFF.

This chain uses TRBV5-4 with TRBJ1-2; 7 nucleotides align to TRBD1. Germline V gene sequence: CDR1 SGHNT, CDR2 YYREEE (reference sequence). Trimming removed 4 bases from V and 4 bases from J; junction bases left unmatched: 10. The CDR3 length is 15 residues. CDR3 nucleotides: TGTGCCAGCAGCCCTCCGGGACAGAACACCTATGGCTACACCTTC. Amino acid sequence: CASSPPGQNTYGYTF.

This chain connects TRBV19 to TRBJ1-5; D gene ambiguous. This CDR3 comprises 15 residues. V lost 3 bases, J lost 1 base, and 10 bases lay in between. Germline V gene sequence: CDR1 LNHDA, CDR2 SQIVND (reference sequence). CDR3 region: CASSMSGRSNQPQHF. As DNA, the CDR3 is TGTGCCAGTAGTATGTCAGGCAGGAGCAATCAGCCCCAGCATTTT.

J is TRBJ2-7 and V is TRBV6-6, with 7 nucleotides matching TRBD1. Germline CDR1 MNHNY, CDR2 SVGAGI (reference sequence). V lost 6 bases, J lost 7 bases, and 12 bases stayed unmatched. This CDR3 region has 14 residues. The DNA of the CDR3 is TGTGCCAGCAGCCTTCCCGACAGGGTGTGGGAGCAGTACTTC. As protein: CASSLPDRVWEQYF.